The rows below give T cell receptor beta chains drawn from one sample of a study of blood T cell repertoires in COVID-19. TCRdb's copy holds only in-frame clones and misses some; the assay was immunoSEQ multiplex PCR. This sample yields about 670,000 clones, of which over 80% are seen a single time; 0.2% to 0.3% belongs to the top ten. The sample taken for sequencing was peripheral blood. Receptor source: a woman aged 18 to 35 with acute or convalescent COVID-19. CDR3s include the opening cysteine and the closing phenylalanine or tryptophan. Each record gives: D gene, clone size, V gene, J gene, CDR3 DNA, CDR3 protein. A D gene is named only where the DNA matches it firmly. Rows give clone size only sometimes, using once, few, many, or a class for an expanded clone.

D: -; size: -; V: TRBV11-2; J: TRBJ2-3; DNA: TGTGCCAGCAGCTTAGCGGCAGATACGCAGTATTTT; CDR3: CASSLAADTQYF
D: TRBD1; size: -; V: TRBV14; J: TRBJ1-4; DNA: TGTGCCAGCAGCCCTTATCGGGGACAGCATAATGAAAAACTGTTTTTT; CDR3: CASSPYRGQHNEKLFF
D: TRBD2; size: -; V: TRBV27; J: TRBJ2-1; DNA: TGTGCCAGCAGTTTAATCGGCGGGGGGGCCAACGAGCAGTTCTTC; CDR3: CASSLIGGGANEQFF
D: -; size: -; V: TRBV12-3/TRBV12-4; J: TRBJ2-5; DNA: TGTGCCAGCAGTCTGGCCCTTGAGACCCAGTACTTC; CDR3: CASSLALETQYF
D: -; size: -; V: TRBV5-1; J: TRBJ1-2; DNA: TGCGCCAGCAGCTTGGCCGGCGGTGGCTACACCTTC; CDR3: CASSLAGGGYTF
D: -; size: few; V: TRBV24-1; J: TRBJ1-2; DNA: TGTGCCACCAGTGATACCGGGGGGGTTAACTATGGCTACACCTTC; CDR3: CATSDTGGVNYGYTF
D: TRBD1; size: -; V: TRBV9; J: TRBJ2-7; DNA: TGTGCCAGCAGCGTAGGGATTTCCTCCGACAGGGCCTACGAGCAGTACTTC; CDR3: CASSVGISSDRAYEQYF
D: -; size: -; V: TRBV6-1; J: TRBJ2-7; DNA: TGTGCCAGCAGTGAACTACCCACTGATTCCTACGAGCAGTACTTC; CDR3: CASSELPTDSYEQYF
D: -; size: -; V: TRBV20-1; J: TRBJ2-3; DNA: TGCAGTGCTAGTCCAGCGGATCGGCTCACAGATACGCAGTATTTT; CDR3: CSASPADRLTDTQYF
D: -; size: -; V: TRBV27; J: TRBJ1-2; DNA: TGTGCCAGCAGTTTATACAGGGAGAACTATGGCTACACCTTC; CDR3: CASSLYRENYGYTF
D: -; size: -; V: TRBV6-1; J: TRBJ2-1; DNA: TGTGCCAGCAGAGACTACCCCTGGGATGAGCAGTTCTTC; CDR3: CASRDYPWDEQFF
D: TRBD2; size: -; V: TRBV9; J: TRBJ2-7; DNA: TGTGCCAGCAGCGTAGCCCAACGAAACAAGAAAGAACTCAAAGCGGGGGCCTCCTACGAGCAGTACTTC; CDR3: CASSVAQRNKKELKAGASYEQYF
D: TRBD1; size: -; V: TRBV6-6; J: TRBJ1-2; DNA: TGTGCCAGCAGTTTCGACAGGGCTGGCTACACCTTC; CDR3: CASSFDRAGYTF
D: TRBD1; size: -; V: TRBV27; J: TRBJ1-1; DNA: TGTGCCAGCAGTCCTTGGACAGGTGGGAACACTGAAGCTTTCTTT; CDR3: CASSPWTGGNTEAFF
D: TRBD1; size: -; V: TRBV5-6; J: TRBJ2-2; DNA: TGTGCCAGCAGCTTGGGCAGGGGGCGCGGCACCGGGGAGCTGTTTTTT; CDR3: CASSLGRGRGTGELFF
D: -; size: -; V: TRBV5-1; J: TRBJ1-2; DNA: TGCGCCAGCAGCCCGTTGACGGAGCACTATGGCTACACCTTC; CDR3: CASSPLTEHYGYTF
D: -; size: -; V: TRBV28; J: TRBJ1-1; DNA: TGTGCCAGCAGTGACCGCGGGAGAACGGGGAACACTGAAGCTTTCTTT; CDR3: CASSDRGRTGNTEAFF
D: TRBD1; size: -; V: TRBV6-1; J: TRBJ2-2; DNA: TGTGCCAGCAGTGAAGCTCAGGGGGCGCAAGGGGAGCTGTTTTTT; CDR3: CASSEAQGAQGELFF
D: -; size: -; V: TRBV12-5; J: TRBJ1-1; DNA: TGTGCTAGTGGTTTGGTACTAGTGAAAAACACTGAAGCTTTCTTT; CDR3: CASGLVLVKNTEAFF
D: -; size: once; V: TRBV5-6; J: TRBJ2-1; DNA: TGTGCCAGCAGCTTGGGACCGGGTGAGCAGTTCTTC; CDR3: CASSLGPGEQFF
D: -; size: once; V: TRBV19; J: TRBJ2-3; DNA: TGTGCCAGTAGTATTGGCCCGGGTTGGGATACGCAGTATTTT; CDR3: CASSIGPGWDTQYF
D: -; size: -; V: TRBV21-1; J: TRBJ2-7; DNA: TGTGCCAGCAGCTTCGACAGCCAGGGGCAGTACGAGCAGTACTTC; CDR3: CASSFDSQGQYEQYF
D: -; size: -; V: TRBV6-2/TRBV6-3; J: TRBJ2-7; DNA: TGTGCCAGCAGTCGCTCTTTGGGCGGGGCTGGGGGTGAGCAGTACTTC; CDR3: CASSRSLGGAGGEQYF
D: TRBD1; size: -; V: TRBV11-2; J: TRBJ1-5; DNA: TGTGCCAGCAGCTTAGGGGACAGGGTCCTTAATCAGCCCCAGCATTTT; CDR3: CASSLGDRVLNQPQHF
D: TRBD2; size: -; V: TRBV6-5; J: TRBJ2-1; DNA: TGTGCCAGCAATCCACTAGCGGGGGGAGGCCATGAGCAGTTCTTC; CDR3: CASNPLAGGGHEQFF
D: TRBD1; size: -; V: TRBV18; J: TRBJ1-1; DNA: TGTGCCAGCTCACGCACCGGGACAGACATGAACACTGAAGCTTTCTTT; CDR3: CASSRTGTDMNTEAFF
D: -; size: -; V: TRBV2; J: TRBJ2-5; DNA: TGTGCCAGCAGCCAACCGGGATCGTACCAAGAGACCCAGTACTTC; CDR3: CASSQPGSYQETQYF
D: -; size: -; V: TRBV6-2/TRBV6-3; J: TRBJ2-7; DNA: TGTGCCAGCAGTTACGGGGGGAACTCCTACGAGCAGTACTTC; CDR3: CASSYGGNSYEQYF
D: TRBD1; size: -; V: TRBV5-1; J: TRBJ1-1; DNA: TGCGCCAGCAGCCACGGGACAGGCATTGAAGCTTTCTTT; CDR3: CASSHGTGIEAFF
D: TRBD1; size: once; V: TRBV6-2/TRBV6-3; J: TRBJ1-1; DNA: TGTGCCAGCAGTGCGCTACAGGGGACCGGAGAGATAACTGAAGCTTTCTTT; CDR3: CASSALQGTGEITEAFF